The rows below give T cell receptor beta chains drawn from one sample of a study of blood T cell repertoires in COVID-19. Measured with immunoSEQ multiplex PCR; TCRdb has only the in-frame clones, and not every one. Here the sample spans 140,000 to 150,000 clones, 80% being singletons. Input material: peripheral blood. These receptors originate from a man in his 60s with active or convalescent COVID-19. Each CDR3 is given with its conserved first and last residue. Each record gives: D gene, J gene, V gene, clone size, CDR3 protein, CDR3 DNA. A D gene is named only where the DNA matches it firmly. Clone size is not always given. Where it is, it says once, few, many or a class for expanded clones.

d_gene: TRBD1; j_gene: TRBJ1-2; v_gene: TRBV25-1; abundance: .; CDR3aa: CASSEWSTGIEYSYGYTF; CDR3nt: TGTGCCAGCAGTGAATGGTCGACAGGGATTGAGTATAGCTATGGCTACACCTTC
d_gene: .; j_gene: TRBJ2-3; v_gene: TRBV11-2; abundance: .; CDR3aa: CAIVLPTDTQYF; CDR3nt: TGTGCCATTGTCCTTCCCACAGATACGCAGTATTTT
d_gene: .; j_gene: TRBJ2-6; v_gene: TRBV27; abundance: .; CDR3aa: CASSARVPSGANVLTF; CDR3nt: TGTGCCAGCAGCGCGAGAGTTCCCTCTGGGGCCAACGTCCTGACTTTC
d_gene: TRBD1; j_gene: TRBJ2-2; v_gene: TRBV4-2; abundance: once; CDR3aa: CASSQDFGQGVRTGELFF; CDR3nt: TGTGCCAGCAGCCAAGATTTCGGACAGGGGGTTCGCACCGGGGAGCTGTTTTTT
d_gene: TRBD2; j_gene: TRBJ2-3; v_gene: TRBV5-4; abundance: .; CDR3aa: CASSSMGLADRSSTDTQYF; CDR3nt: TGTGCCAGCAGCTCTATGGGACTAGCGGACCGGAGTAGCACAGATACGCAGTATTTT
d_gene: .; j_gene: TRBJ2-1; v_gene: TRBV5-1; abundance: .; CDR3aa: CASSTGEAYNEQFF; CDR3nt: TGCGCCAGCAGTACAGGTGAGGCCTACAATGAGCAGTTCTTC
d_gene: .; j_gene: TRBJ2-1; v_gene: TRBV7-8; abundance: few; CDR3aa: CASTPRAGGWNEQFF; CDR3nt: TGTGCCAGCACCCCCCGGGCAGGGGGGTGGAATGAGCAGTTCTTC
d_gene: .; j_gene: TRBJ2-6; v_gene: TRBV28; abundance: once; CDR3aa: CASSPGHSSGANVLTF; CDR3nt: TGTGCCAGCAGTCCAGGACACAGCTCTGGGGCCAACGTCCTGACTTTC
d_gene: .; j_gene: TRBJ1-2; v_gene: TRBV5-1; abundance: .; CDR3aa: CASSIVPGGDYGYTF; CDR3nt: TGCGCCAGCAGCATAGTCCCGGGCGGGGACTATGGCTACACCTTC
d_gene: .; j_gene: TRBJ2-2; v_gene: TRBV27; abundance: .; CDR3aa: CASSFGAVTGELFF; CDR3nt: TGTGCCAGCAGCTTCGGAGCGGTCACCGGGGAGCTGTTTTTT
d_gene: TRBD2; j_gene: TRBJ2-7; v_gene: TRBV7-9; abundance: .; CDR3aa: CASSSLEFSGRYEQYF; CDR3nt: TGTGCCAGCAGCTCTCTCGAGTTTAGCGGGAGATACGAGCAGTACTTC
d_gene: TRBD2; j_gene: TRBJ2-7; v_gene: TRBV6-1; abundance: .; CDR3aa: CASSEAASVAGGVGEQYF; CDR3nt: TGTGCCAGCAGTGAAGCGGCCTCGGTTGCGGGAGGAGTCGGCGAGCAGTACTTC
d_gene: TRBD1; j_gene: TRBJ2-5; v_gene: TRBV12-3/TRBV12-4; abundance: .; CDR3aa: CASTRDRVETQYF; CDR3nt: TGTGCCAGCACCCGGGACAGGGTGGAGACCCAGTACTTC
d_gene: TRBD1; j_gene: TRBJ1-4; v_gene: TRBV6-2/TRBV6-3; abundance: .; CDR3aa: CASSRVRTGGEKLFF; CDR3nt: TGTGCCAGCAGTCGGGTTCGGACAGGGGGAGAAAAACTGTTTTTT
d_gene: .; j_gene: TRBJ1-4; v_gene: TRBV12-3/TRBV12-4; abundance: .; CDR3aa: CASSLGQGEKLFF; CDR3nt: TGTGCCAGCAGTTTGGGGCAAGGGGAAAAACTGTTTTTT
d_gene: TRBD1; j_gene: TRBJ1-2; v_gene: TRBV5-5; abundance: .; CDR3aa: CASSAEGGQHYGYTF; CDR3nt: TGTGCCAGCAGCGCAGAGGGGGGACAGCACTATGGCTACACCTTC
d_gene: .; j_gene: TRBJ2-3; v_gene: TRBV5-1; abundance: once; CDR3aa: CASGGDTQYF; CDR3nt: TGCGCCAGCGGGGGGGATACGCAGTATTTT
d_gene: .; j_gene: TRBJ1-1; v_gene: TRBV9; abundance: .; CDR3aa: CASSVGGYLNTEAFF; CDR3nt: TGTGCCAGCAGCGTAGGAGGATACCTAAACACTGAAGCTTTCTTT
d_gene: .; j_gene: TRBJ2-7; v_gene: TRBV28; abundance: .; CDR3aa: CASRNRIFDEQYF; CDR3nt: TGTGCCAGCAGAAACAGGATTTTCGACGAGCAGTACTTC
d_gene: .; j_gene: TRBJ1-1; v_gene: TRBV7-9; abundance: .; CDR3aa: CASSLDQGTLMNTEAFF; CDR3nt: TGTGCCAGCAGCTTAGATCAGGGGACCTTAATGAACACTGAAGCTTTCTTT
d_gene: TRBD2; j_gene: TRBJ2-7; v_gene: TRBV7-2; abundance: .; CDR3aa: CASSLVSSGSGSYEQYF; CDR3nt: TGTGCCAGCAGCTTAGTTTCTAGCGGGAGCGGATCCTACGAGCAGTACTTC
d_gene: .; j_gene: TRBJ1-2; v_gene: TRBV6-5; abundance: .; CDR3aa: CASSYSQVYGYTF; CDR3nt: TGTGCCAGCAGTTACTCACAGGTCTATGGCTACACCTTC
d_gene: .; j_gene: TRBJ1-3; v_gene: TRBV14; abundance: few; CDR3aa: CASSRPGGPGNTIYF; CDR3nt: TGTGCCAGCAGCCGCCCGGGGGGTCCTGGAAACACCATATATTTT
d_gene: .; j_gene: TRBJ1-4; v_gene: TRBV5-4; abundance: .; CDR3aa: CASSLPGQRNEKLFF; CDR3nt: TGTGCCAGCAGCTTGCCCGGACAGAGGAATGAAAAACTGTTTTTT
d_gene: TRBD1; j_gene: TRBJ2-7; v_gene: TRBV4-1; abundance: .; CDR3aa: CASSDPRGGRYEQYF; CDR3nt: TGCGCCAGCAGCGACCCCCGAGGGGGCAGGTACGAGCAGTACTTC